This is a list of T cell receptor beta chains from one sample in a study of T cells in localized non-small cell lung cancer. Sequencing used immunoSEQ multiplex PCR; TCRdb keeps in-frame clones, though not all of them. The table has around 79,000 clones, around three quarters seen once. The sample here was PBMCs, taken before any cancer treatment. Receptor source: a man aged 35-75 years with stage II squamous cell lung carcinoma. Each CDR3 is given with its conserved first and last residue. D genes are given only for firm matches. Not every row has a clone size; where given, it reads once, few, many or a size class.

v_gene: TRBV7-8
abundance: few
d_gene: NA
j_gene: TRBJ1-1
CDR3aa: CASSSYPRGPNTEAFF
CDR3nt: TGTGCCAGCAGCTCCTACCCCAGGGGACCGAACACTGAAGCTTTCTTT

v_gene: TRBV9
abundance: few
d_gene: TRBD1
j_gene: TRBJ1-6
CDR3aa: CASSVDGGTGNSPLHF
CDR3nt: TGTGCCAGCAGCGTAGACGGAGGGACAGGGAATTCACCCCTCCACTTT

v_gene: TRBV30
abundance: NA
d_gene: NA
j_gene: TRBJ2-1
CDR3aa: CAWSGGGIGYNEQFF
CDR3nt: TGTGCCTGGAGTGGGGGCGGGATTGGCTACAATGAGCAGTTCTTC

v_gene: TRBV19
abundance: once
d_gene: NA
j_gene: TRBJ2-4
CDR3aa: CATAQGLKNIQYF
CDR3nt: TGTGCCACAGCGCAGGGTTTGAAAAACATTCAGTACTTC

v_gene: TRBV28
abundance: few
d_gene: TRBD1
j_gene: TRBJ1-2
CDR3aa: CASRSRGLGWGYTF
CDR3nt: TGTGCCAGCAGGTCCAGGGGGCTCGGGTGGGGCTACACCTTC

v_gene: TRBV29-1
abundance: NA
d_gene: NA
j_gene: TRBJ1-2
CDR3aa: CSVDGVGRNYGYTF
CDR3nt: TGCAGCGTTGATGGGGTTGGCAGGAACTATGGCTACACCTTC

v_gene: TRBV19
abundance: few
d_gene: TRBD2
j_gene: TRBJ2-2
CDR3aa: CASSTRTSGVPGQLFF
CDR3nt: TGTGCCAGTAGTACCCGGACTAGCGGGGTCCCCGGCCAGCTGTTTTTT

v_gene: TRBV29-1
abundance: NA
d_gene: NA
j_gene: TRBJ1-5
CDR3aa: CSVGEQRNQPQHF
CDR3nt: TGCAGCGTTGGAGAACAACGCAATCAGCCCCAGCATTTT

v_gene: TRBV27
abundance: NA
d_gene: NA
j_gene: TRBJ1-6
CDR3aa: CASSLIPVRNSPLHF
CDR3nt: TGTGCCAGCAGTTTAATTCCGGTGAGGAATTCACCCCTCCACTTT

v_gene: TRBV5-1
abundance: few
d_gene: TRBD1
j_gene: TRBJ2-7
CDR3aa: CASSGQGAYEQYF
CDR3nt: TGCGCCAGCAGTGGACAGGGAGCCTACGAGCAGTACTTC

v_gene: TRBV6-5
abundance: once
d_gene: NA
j_gene: TRBJ1-5
CDR3aa: CASSWGRRDQPQHF
CDR3nt: TGTGCCAGCAGTTGGGGGAGGAGGGATCAGCCCCAGCATTTT

v_gene: TRBV7-2
abundance: NA
d_gene: TRBD2
j_gene: TRBJ2-2
CDR3aa: CASSPTSGRNTGELFF
CDR3nt: TGTGCCAGCAGCCCTACTAGCGGGCGAAACACCGGGGAGCTGTTTTTT

v_gene: TRBV7-9
abundance: NA
d_gene: NA
j_gene: TRBJ1-1
CDR3aa: CASSSLGGAEAFF
CDR3nt: TGTGCCAGCAGCTCTCTCGGGGGGGCTGAAGCTTTCTTT

v_gene: TRBV7-2
abundance: NA
d_gene: TRBD2
j_gene: TRBJ2-3
CDR3aa: CASSDQGLGTDTQYF
CDR3nt: TGTGCCAGCAGCGATCAGGGACTAGGCACAGATACGCAGTATTTT

v_gene: TRBV19
abundance: NA
d_gene: TRBD1
j_gene: TRBJ1-5
CDR3aa: CATSGTGGGQPQHF
CDR3nt: TGTGCCACGTCCGGGACAGGGGGAGGACAGCCCCAGCATTTT

v_gene: TRBV2
abundance: once
d_gene: TRBD1
j_gene: TRBJ1-2
CDR3aa: CASRGGDRGRFYGYTF
CDR3nt: TGTGCCAGCAGAGGCGGGGACAGGGGGCGTTTCTATGGCTACACCTTC

v_gene: TRBV9
abundance: NA
d_gene: NA
j_gene: TRBJ2-6
CDR3aa: CASSVNPGGANVLTF
CDR3nt: TGTGCCAGCAGCGTAAACCCTGGTGGGGCCAACGTCCTGACTTTC

v_gene: TRBV5-1
abundance: NA
d_gene: TRBD1
j_gene: TRBJ2-7
CDR3aa: CASRPGTGSSHEQYF
CDR3nt: TGCGCCAGCAGACCCGGGACAGGGTCGTCCCACGAGCAGTACTTC

v_gene: TRBV5-1
abundance: NA
d_gene: TRBD1
j_gene: TRBJ2-3
CDR3aa: CASSPGGASDTQYF
CDR3nt: TGCGCCAGCAGCCCAGGGGGCGCGTCAGATACGCAGTATTTT

v_gene: TRBV5-8
abundance: NA
d_gene: NA
j_gene: TRBJ2-7
CDR3aa: CASSSFSGSYEQYF
CDR3nt: TGTGCCAGCAGCTCATTTTCCGGCTCCTACGAGCAGTACTTC

v_gene: TRBV18
abundance: NA
d_gene: TRBD2
j_gene: TRBJ2-1
CDR3aa: CASSPKRESHEQFF
CDR3nt: TGTGCCAGCTCACCAAAGCGGGAGTCCCATGAGCAGTTCTTC

v_gene: TRBV2
abundance: NA
d_gene: NA
j_gene: TRBJ1-3
CDR3aa: CASSGRRNTIYF
CDR3nt: TGTGCCAGCAGTGGTCGTAGAAACACCATATATTTT

v_gene: TRBV6-5
abundance: NA
d_gene: TRBD1
j_gene: TRBJ2-7
CDR3aa: CASSYSRGPGEQYF
CDR3nt: TGTGCCAGCAGTTACTCAAGGGGGCCGGGGGAGCAGTACTTC

v_gene: TRBV2
abundance: NA
d_gene: NA
j_gene: TRBJ1-5
CDR3aa: CASSEKAFSSNQPQHF
CDR3nt: TGTGCCAGCAGTGAGAAGGCCTTTTCAAGCAATCAGCCCCAGCATTTT

v_gene: TRBV27
abundance: NA
d_gene: TRBD1
j_gene: TRBJ1-2
CDR3aa: CASSEGGRYGYTF
CDR3nt: TGTGCCAGCAGCGAAGGGGGCAGGTATGGCTACACCTTC

v_gene: TRBV9
abundance: NA
d_gene: NA
j_gene: TRBJ2-5
CDR3aa: CASSVRPGRQETQYF
CDR3nt: TGTGCCAGCAGCGTCCGACCCGGGCGACAAGAGACCCAGTACTTC

v_gene: TRBV29-1
abundance: NA
d_gene: TRBD2
j_gene: TRBJ2-7
CDR3aa: CSVEDRSSGDSDEQYF
CDR3nt: TGCAGCGTTGAAGATAGGTCTAGCGGGGATTCTGACGAGCAGTACTTC

v_gene: TRBV10-3
abundance: NA
d_gene: TRBD1
j_gene: TRBJ2-7
CDR3aa: CAISGGGSTYEQYF
CDR3nt: TGTGCCATCAGTGGAGGGGGCAGTACCTACGAGCAGTACTTC

v_gene: TRBV14
abundance: NA
d_gene: TRBD1
j_gene: TRBJ2-7
CDR3aa: CASSQDRTGYEQYF
CDR3nt: TGTGCCAGCAGCCAAGACCGGACAGGGTACGAGCAGTACTTC

v_gene: TRBV7-2
abundance: few
d_gene: NA
j_gene: TRBJ2-1
CDR3aa: CASGKDTYNEQFF
CDR3nt: TGTGCCAGCGGGAAAGATACCTACAATGAGCAGTTCTTC

v_gene: TRBV11-2
abundance: NA
d_gene: TRBD2
j_gene: TRBJ2-7
CDR3aa: CASSLSGTYEQYF
CDR3nt: TGTGCCAGCAGCTTAAGCGGGACCTACGAGCAGTACTTC

v_gene: TRBV6-5
abundance: NA
d_gene: NA
j_gene: TRBJ1-1
CDR3aa: CASSYGGNTEAFF
CDR3nt: TGTGCCAGCAGTTACGGGGGGAACACTGAAGCTTTCTTT

v_gene: TRBV7-6
abundance: NA
d_gene: TRBD2
j_gene: TRBJ2-2
CDR3aa: CASSLFLAGAGELFF
CDR3nt: TGTGCCAGCAGCTTATTTCTAGCGGGAGCAGGGGAGCTGTTTTTT

v_gene: TRBV9
abundance: NA
d_gene: TRBD2
j_gene: TRBJ2-5
CDR3aa: CASSVAGGSQETQYF
CDR3nt: TGTGCCAGCAGCGTAGCGGGGGGAAGCCAAGAGACCCAGTACTTC

v_gene: TRBV27
abundance: few
d_gene: TRBD1
j_gene: TRBJ2-5
CDR3aa: CASSLRTGVRETQYF
CDR3nt: TGTGCCAGCAGTTTAAGGACAGGGGTACGGGAGACCCAGTACTTC

v_gene: TRBV9
abundance: NA
d_gene: TRBD2
j_gene: TRBJ2-7
CDR3aa: CASTSRKVAGEGEMKQYF
CDR3nt: TGTGCCAGCACCTCAAGGAAGGTAGCGGGAGAGGGGGAAATGAAGCAGTACTTC

v_gene: TRBV18
abundance: NA
d_gene: NA
j_gene: TRBJ1-3
CDR3aa: CASSPPGTASGTIYF
CDR3nt: TGTGCCAGCTCACCCCCCGGGACGGCCTCCGGCACCATATATTTT

v_gene: TRBV6-1
abundance: NA
d_gene: NA
j_gene: TRBJ1-1
CDR3aa: CASSELGDQAFF
CDR3nt: TGTGCCAGCAGTGAGCTAGGGGACCAAGCTTTCTTT

v_gene: TRBV9
abundance: NA
d_gene: TRBD1
j_gene: TRBJ1-2
CDR3aa: CASSGGQGSYGYTF
CDR3nt: TGTGCCAGCAGCGGGGGACAGGGCTCCTATGGCTACACCTTC

v_gene: TRBV5-6
abundance: NA
d_gene: NA
j_gene: TRBJ2-1
CDR3aa: CASSQRMGRDEQFF
CDR3nt: TGTGCCAGCAGCCAGCGAATGGGGCGGGATGAGCAGTTCTTC

v_gene: TRBV4-3
abundance: NA
d_gene: TRBD1
j_gene: TRBJ1-1
CDR3aa: CASSQFPGGMNTEAFF
CDR3nt: TGCGCCAGCAGCCAGTTCCCAGGGGGTATGAACACTGAAGCTTTCTTT

v_gene: TRBV28
abundance: NA
d_gene: TRBD1
j_gene: TRBJ1-6
CDR3aa: CATQGEGASPLHF
CDR3nt: TGTGCCACCCAGGGGGAGGGGGCTTCACCCCTCCACTTT

v_gene: TRBV12-1
abundance: NA
d_gene: NA
j_gene: TRBJ1-2
CDR3aa: CASSLLPLGTMGTNYGYTF
CDR3nt: TGTGCCAGCAGCCTTCTGCCCCTGGGGACAATGGGGACAAACTATGGCTACACCTTC

v_gene: TRBV18
abundance: NA
d_gene: NA
j_gene: TRBJ1-3
CDR3aa: CASSPREGSGNTIYF
CDR3nt: TGTGCCAGCTCACCACGGGAGGGATCTGGAAACACCATATATTTT

v_gene: TRBV7-9
abundance: NA
d_gene: NA
j_gene: TRBJ2-7
CDR3aa: CASSLAPRGSWYEQYF
CDR3nt: TGTGCCAGCAGCTTAGCCCCTCGGGGTAGCTGGTACGAGCAGTACTTC

v_gene: TRBV11-3
abundance: NA
d_gene: NA
j_gene: TRBJ2-1
CDR3aa: CASSFAGRDEQFF
CDR3nt: TGTGCCAGCAGCTTTGCGGGCCGGGATGAGCAGTTCTTC

v_gene: TRBV7-2
abundance: NA
d_gene: NA
j_gene: TRBJ1-2
CDR3aa: CASSLVSHGDVGYTF
CDR3nt: TGTGCCAGCAGCTTAGTGTCCCATGGAGACGTCGGCTACACCTTC

v_gene: TRBV30
abundance: NA
d_gene: NA
j_gene: TRBJ1-1
CDR3aa: CAWDRTRNTEAFF
CDR3nt: TGTGCCTGGGATAGAACAAGGAACACTGAAGCTTTCTTT

v_gene: TRBV4-1
abundance: many
d_gene: TRBD1
j_gene: TRBJ1-4
CDR3aa: CASSQWGQGAEKLFF
CDR3nt: TGTGCCAGCAGCCAATGGGGACAGGGGGCTGAAAAACTGTTTTTT

v_gene: TRBV30
abundance: NA
d_gene: TRBD1
j_gene: TRBJ2-4
CDR3aa: CAWSGDRAVIAKNIQYF
CDR3nt: TGTGCCTGGAGTGGGGACAGGGCCGTTATAGCCAAAAACATTCAGTACTTC

v_gene: TRBV5-1
abundance: NA
d_gene: TRBD1
j_gene: TRBJ2-1
CDR3aa: CASSLHTGTGVTYNEQFF
CDR3nt: TGCGCCAGCAGCTTGCATACCGGGACAGGGGTTACCTACAATGAGCAGTTCTTC

v_gene: TRBV14
abundance: NA
d_gene: TRBD1
j_gene: TRBJ1-4
CDR3aa: CASSQVPTGTENEKLFF
CDR3nt: TGTGCCAGCAGCCAAGTCCCAACCGGGACAGAGAATGAAAAACTGTTTTTT

v_gene: TRBV4-1
abundance: NA
d_gene: NA
j_gene: TRBJ1-3
CDR3aa: CASSQDRSSGNTIYF
CDR3nt: TGCGCCAGCAGCCAAGATCGAAGCTCTGGAAACACCATATATTTT

v_gene: TRBV28
abundance: NA
d_gene: TRBD1
j_gene: TRBJ2-5
CDR3aa: CASCPGTDYQETQYF
CDR3nt: TGTGCCAGCTGCCCAGGGACAGATTACCAAGAGACCCAGTACTTC

v_gene: TRBV18
abundance: few
d_gene: NA
j_gene: TRBJ2-7
CDR3aa: CASSPSSTYEQYF
CDR3nt: TGTGCCAGCTCACCGTCTTCGACCTACGAGCAGTACTTC

v_gene: TRBV30
abundance: NA
d_gene: NA
j_gene: TRBJ2-2
CDR3aa: CAWSVQTNTGELFF
CDR3nt: TGTGCCTGGAGTGTACAAACGAACACCGGGGAGCTGTTTTTT

v_gene: TRBV7-6
abundance: NA
d_gene: NA
j_gene: TRBJ2-7
CDR3aa: CASSLGGRGYEQYF
CDR3nt: TGTGCCAGCAGCTTAGGTGGCAGGGGCTACGAGCAGTACTTC

v_gene: TRBV7-3
abundance: once
d_gene: NA
j_gene: TRBJ2-1
CDR3aa: CASSPVEGPYNEQFF
CDR3nt: TGTGCCAGCAGCCCGGTGGAGGGCCCCTACAATGAGCAGTTCTTC

v_gene: TRBV5-1
abundance: NA
d_gene: NA
j_gene: TRBJ2-3
CDR3aa: CASSLAVHKNTDTQYF
CDR3nt: TGCGCCAGCAGCTTGGCTGTTCACAAGAACACAGATACGCAGTATTTT

v_gene: TRBV9
abundance: NA
d_gene: NA
j_gene: TRBJ1-2
CDR3aa: CASSVDGQDYGYTF
CDR3nt: TGTGCCAGCAGCGTAGACGGTCAGGACTATGGCTACACCTTC